Listed below are T cell receptor beta chains from one sample, sequenced in a study of T cells after yellow fever vaccination. TCRdb recomputed calls from the 5' RACE reads with MiXCR, one row per CDR3 protein. The table has over 300,000 distinct CDR3 sequences, over 4% seen once; the top ten hold around 25%. The source material was PBMCs, sampled 5 days after the yellow fever booster vaccination. Every receptor here comes from a man aged 18 to 35 who received the YFV17D yellow fever vaccine. Both conserved end residues are part of each CDR3. A D gene is named only where the DNA matches it firmly. Not all rows give a size; the values are once, few, many and, for expanded clones, a class.

j_call	clone_size	d_call	v_call	cdr3_aa	cdr3_nt
TRBJ1-2	few	NA	TRBV6-6	CASSSRYGYTF	TGTGCCAGCAGTTCGCGGTATGGCTACACCTTC
TRBJ1-1	NA	NA	TRBV12-3/TRBV12-4	CASSFGVMSEAFF	TGTGCCAGCAGTTTCGGGGTTATGTCTGAAGCTTTCTTT
TRBJ2-2	NA	TRBD2	TRBV6-2/TRBV6-3	CASLGLARTGELFF	TGTGCCAGCCTTGGACTAGCGAGGACCGGGGAGCTGTTTTTT
TRBJ2-3	few	NA	TRBV20-1	CSASADTQYF	TGCAGTGCTAGTGCAGATACGCAGTATTTT
TRBJ2-5	NA	NA	TRBV4-1	CASSQEWLGFQETQYF	TGCGCCAGCAGCCAAGAATGGTTAGGCTTTCAAGAGACCCAGTACTTC
TRBJ2-7	many	NA	TRBV3-1	CASSQEVAVLREQYF	TGTGCCAGCAGCCAAGAAGTCGCGGTCCTCCGCGAGCAGTACTTC
TRBJ1-6	NA	TRBD1	TRBV2	CASRPGQGAGSYNSPLHF	TGTGCCAGCAGACCGGGACAGGGGGCCGGCTCCTATAATTCACCCCTCCACTTT
TRBJ1-1	NA	NA	TRBV5-4	CASSFEMGMNTEAFF	TGTGCCAGCAGCTTCGAAATGGGGATGAACACTGAAGCTTTCTTT
TRBJ1-4	NA	NA	TRBV5-6	CASNRYGTPLYEKLFF	TGTGCCAGCAACCGATACGGGACTCCGCTGTATGAAAAACTGTTTTTT
TRBJ2-3	NA	NA	TRBV20-1	CSARDLDSSTDTQYF	TGCAGTGCTAGAGATTTAGATTCTAGCACAGATACGCAGTATTTT
TRBJ1-1	few	TRBD1	TRBV12-3/TRBV12-4	CASSWDRVNTEAFF	TGTGCCAGCAGTTGGGACAGAGTGAACACTGAAGCTTTCTTT
TRBJ2-6	NA	TRBD1	TRBV28	CASLTTGWTGGGSGANVLTF	TGTGCCAGTCTCACTACCGGCTGGACAGGGGGAGGCTCTGGGGCCAACGTCCTGACTTTC
TRBJ1-1	many	TRBD1	TRBV5-1	CASSLSGTVVSEAFF	TGCGCCAGCAGCTTGAGTGGGACAGTAGTATCTGAAGCTTTCTTT
TRBJ1-1	few	TRBD1	TRBV5-1	CASRVRRGRTEAFF	TGCGCCAGCAGGGTCAGGAGGGGGCGGACTGAAGCTTTCTTT
TRBJ2-7	NA	NA	TRBV6-6	CASTRAALVEQYF	TGTGCCAGCACGCGAGCAGCCTTGGTGGAGCAGTACTTC
TRBJ2-7	many	NA	TRBV11-2	CASSFGRGPYEQYF	TGTGCCAGCAGCTTTGGGCGGGGCCCCTACGAGCAGTACTTC
TRBJ1-1	few	NA	TRBV6-5	CASSRLTQMNTEAFF	TGTGCCAGCAGCCGCCTAACACAAATGAACACTGAAGCTTTCTTT
TRBJ2-5	NA	NA	TRBV7-6	CASSLLGRDPGQTQYF	TGTGCCAGCAGCTTGCTCGGACGGGATCCCGGGCAGACCCAGTACTTC
TRBJ1-1	NA	NA	TRBV28	CASSFVNTEAFF	TGTGCCAGCAGTTTTGTGAACACTGAAGCTTTCTTT
TRBJ2-1	few	NA	TRBV29-1	CSVDHWTAGGVDYNEQFF	TGCAGCGTTGATCACTGGACAGCCGGCGGTGTAGACTACAATGAGCAGTTCTTC
TRBJ2-2	NA	TRBD1	TRBV9	CASSPPLGTVNTGELFF	TGTGCCAGCAGCCCCCCCCTTGGGACAGTGAACACCGGGGAGCTGTTTTTT
TRBJ2-1	few	NA	TRBV6-2/TRBV6-3	CASRNGNEQFF	TGTGCCAGCCGGAACGGCAATGAGCAGTTCTTC
TRBJ1-5	NA	TRBD1	TRBV12-3/TRBV12-4	CASSSPGQSNQPQHF	TGTGCCAGCAGTTCGCCGGGACAGAGCAATCAGCCCCAGCATTTT
TRBJ2-2	few	TRBD2	TRBV27	CASSLASGWTGELFF	TGTGCCAGCAGTTTAGCTAGCGGGTGGACCGGGGAGCTGTTTTTT
TRBJ1-1	NA	NA	TRBV6-5	CASSYQGRGFF	TGTGCCAGCAGTTACCAAGGGCGCGGTTTCTTT
TRBJ2-7	NA	NA	TRBV5-5	CASRSKTDRSSYEQYF	TGTGCCAGCAGGTCCAAAACAGATAGAAGCTCCTACGAGCAGTACTTC
TRBJ1-1	NA	NA	TRBV3-1	CASSQAWDITMNTEAFF	TGTGCCAGCAGCCAAGCATGGGACATAACTATGAACACTGAAGCTTTCTTT
TRBJ2-3	many	TRBD2	TRBV25-1	CASSGTSGGALDTQYF	TGTGCCAGCAGTGGGACTAGCGGGGGGGCCTTGGATACGCAGTATTTT
TRBJ1-3	few	TRBD1	TRBV9	CASAQGGSGNTIYF	TGTGCCAGCGCCCAGGGGGGGTCTGGAAACACCATATATTTT
TRBJ2-1	many	NA	TRBV5-1	CASSLDEGAEQFF	TGCGCCAGCAGCTTGGATGAAGGGGCTGAGCAGTTCTTC
TRBJ1-2	many	NA	TRBV30	CAWSVGREAGYTF	TGTGCCTGGAGTGTAGGCAGGGAAGCTGGCTACACCTTC
TRBJ1-4	many	NA	TRBV11-1	CASSLEDPRGGEKLFF	TGTGCCAGCAGCTTAGAGGACCCCCGAGGCGGTGAAAAACTGTTTTTT
TRBJ2-7	NA	NA	TRBV7-2	CASSLNPGRISYEQYF	TGTGCCAGCAGCCTAAATCCTGGACGAATCTCCTACGAGCAGTACTTC
TRBJ2-5	NA	TRBD1	TRBV4-2	CASSQEETGDETQYF	TGTGCCAGCAGCCAGGAGGAGACAGGGGACGAGACCCAGTACTTC
TRBJ1-1	many	NA	TRBV5-1	CASSLQGQNTEAFF	TGCGCCAGCAGCTTGCAGGGGCAGAACACTGAAGCTTTCTTT
TRBJ2-3	few	NA	TRBV4-3	CASSQLPPGGRLSTDTQYF	TGCGCCAGCAGCCAACTCCCCCCGGGGGGCCGACTAAGCACAGATACGCAGTATTTT
TRBJ1-3	NA	NA	TRBV7-9	CASSLRHKDSGNTIYF	TGTGCCAGCAGCTTACGCCACAAGGACTCTGGAAACACCATATATTTT
TRBJ2-3	many	NA	TRBV20-1	CSARDQDTDTQYF	TGCAGTGCTAGAGACCAAGACACAGATACGCAGTATTTT
TRBJ1-2	NA	TRBD1	TRBV7-2	CASSLNDRVDWDGYTF	TGTGCCAGCAGCCTAAATGACAGGGTGGATTGGGATGGCTACACCTTC